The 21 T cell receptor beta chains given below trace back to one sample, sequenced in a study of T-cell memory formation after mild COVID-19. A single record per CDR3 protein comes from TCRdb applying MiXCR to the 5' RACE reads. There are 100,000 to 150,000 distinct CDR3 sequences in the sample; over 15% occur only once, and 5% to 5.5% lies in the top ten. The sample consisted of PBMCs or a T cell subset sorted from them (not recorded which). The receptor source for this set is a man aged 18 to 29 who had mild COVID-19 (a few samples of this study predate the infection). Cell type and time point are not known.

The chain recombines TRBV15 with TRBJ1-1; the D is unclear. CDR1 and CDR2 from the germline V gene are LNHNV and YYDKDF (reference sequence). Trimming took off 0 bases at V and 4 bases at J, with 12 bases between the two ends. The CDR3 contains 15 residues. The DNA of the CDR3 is TGTGCCACCAGCAGAGATGGGAGTGGGAGCACTGAAGCTTTCTTT. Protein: CATSRDGSGSTEAFF.

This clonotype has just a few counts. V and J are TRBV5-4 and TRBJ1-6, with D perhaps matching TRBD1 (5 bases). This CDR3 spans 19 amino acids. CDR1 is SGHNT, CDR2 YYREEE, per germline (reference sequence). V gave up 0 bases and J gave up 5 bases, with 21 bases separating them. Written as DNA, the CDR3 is TGTGCCAGCAGCTTGGCCAGCTCCCCGGGGCGGTTGGATAATTCACCCCTCCACTTT. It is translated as CASSLASSPGRLDNSPLHF.

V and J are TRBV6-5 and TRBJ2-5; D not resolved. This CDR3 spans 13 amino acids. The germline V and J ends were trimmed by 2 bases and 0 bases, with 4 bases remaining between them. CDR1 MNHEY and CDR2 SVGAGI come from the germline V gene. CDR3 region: CASSYEHQETQYF. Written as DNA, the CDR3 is TGTGCCAGCAGTTACGAGCACCAAGAGACCCAGTACTTC.

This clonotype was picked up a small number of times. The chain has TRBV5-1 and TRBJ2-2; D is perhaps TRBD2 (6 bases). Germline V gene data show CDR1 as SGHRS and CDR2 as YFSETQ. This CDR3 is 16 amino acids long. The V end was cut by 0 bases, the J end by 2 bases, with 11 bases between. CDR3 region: CASSLAGGINTGELFF. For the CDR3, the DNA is TGCGCCAGCAGCTTGGCCGGGGGTATTAACACCGGGGAGCTGTTTTTT.

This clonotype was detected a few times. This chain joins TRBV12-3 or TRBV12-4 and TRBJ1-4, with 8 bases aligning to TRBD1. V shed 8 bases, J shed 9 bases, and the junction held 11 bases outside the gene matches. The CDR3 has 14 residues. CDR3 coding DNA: TGTGCCAGCGCAACCACAGGGGGGAGTCAAAAACTGTTTTTT. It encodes CASATTGGSQKLFF.

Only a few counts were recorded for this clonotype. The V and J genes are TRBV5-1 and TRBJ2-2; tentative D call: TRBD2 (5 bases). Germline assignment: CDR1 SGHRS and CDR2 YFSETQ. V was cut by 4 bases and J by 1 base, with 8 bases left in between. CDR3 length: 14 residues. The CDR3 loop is CASSGGLNTGELFF. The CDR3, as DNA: TGCGCCAGCAGCGGCGGACTGAACACCGGGGAGCTGTTTTTT.

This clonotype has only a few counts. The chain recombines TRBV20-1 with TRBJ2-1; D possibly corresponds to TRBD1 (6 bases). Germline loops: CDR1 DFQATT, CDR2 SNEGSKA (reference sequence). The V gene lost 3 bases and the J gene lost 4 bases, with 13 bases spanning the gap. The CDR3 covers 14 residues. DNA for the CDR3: TGCAGTGCTAGGGACAAAACAGGGTACAATGAGCAGTTCTTC. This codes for CSARDKTGYNEQFF.

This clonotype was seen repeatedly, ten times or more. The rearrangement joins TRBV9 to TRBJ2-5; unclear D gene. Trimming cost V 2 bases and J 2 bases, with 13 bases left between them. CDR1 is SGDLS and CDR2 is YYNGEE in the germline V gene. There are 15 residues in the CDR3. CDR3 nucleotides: TGTGCCAGCAGCGTCACTACGACCCCGCAAGAGACCCAGTACTTC. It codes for CASSVTTTPQETQYF.

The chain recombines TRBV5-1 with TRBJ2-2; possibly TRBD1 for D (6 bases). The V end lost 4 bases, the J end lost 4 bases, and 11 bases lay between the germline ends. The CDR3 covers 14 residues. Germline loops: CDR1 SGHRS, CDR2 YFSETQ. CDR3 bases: TGCGCCAGCAGCGCAGGACAGCCCACCGGGGAGCTGTTTTTT. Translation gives CASSAGQPTGELFF.

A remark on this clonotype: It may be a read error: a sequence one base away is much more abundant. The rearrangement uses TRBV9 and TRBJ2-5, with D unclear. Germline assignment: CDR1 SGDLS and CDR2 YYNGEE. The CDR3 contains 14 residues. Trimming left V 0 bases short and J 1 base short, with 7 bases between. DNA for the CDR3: TGTGCCAGCAGCGTAGTGGTCCTCCAAGAGACCCAGTACTTC. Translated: CASSVVVLQETQYF.

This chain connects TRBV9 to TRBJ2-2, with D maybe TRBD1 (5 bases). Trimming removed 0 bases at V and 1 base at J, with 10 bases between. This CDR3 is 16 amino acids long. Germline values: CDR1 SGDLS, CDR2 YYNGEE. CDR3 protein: CASSVEVGRNTGELFF. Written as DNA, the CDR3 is TGTGCCAGCAGCGTAGAGGTGGGGCGGAACACCGGGGAGCTGTTTTTT.

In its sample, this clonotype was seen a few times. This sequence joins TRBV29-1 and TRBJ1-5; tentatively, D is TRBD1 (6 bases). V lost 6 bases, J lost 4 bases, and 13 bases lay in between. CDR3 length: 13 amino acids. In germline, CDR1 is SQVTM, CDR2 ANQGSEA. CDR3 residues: CSVGGRGNQPQHF. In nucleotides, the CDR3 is TGCAGCGTGGGGGGCAGGGGAAATCAGCCCCAGCATTTT.

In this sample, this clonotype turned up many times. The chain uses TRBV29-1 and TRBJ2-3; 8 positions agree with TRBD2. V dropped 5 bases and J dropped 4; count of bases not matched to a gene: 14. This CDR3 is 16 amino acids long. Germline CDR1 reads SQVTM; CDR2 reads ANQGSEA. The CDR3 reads CSVSPASGGVADTQYF. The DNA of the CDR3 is TGCAGCGTTTCCCCTGCGAGCGGGGGTGTCGCAGATACGCAGTATTTT.

CDR3 bases: TGTGCCAGCGGCCCAGATTCCCGCCCCCAAGAGACCCAGTACTTC. As protein: CASGPDSRPQETQYF. This chain joins TRBV7-8 and TRBJ2-5; no clear D. This CDR3 is 15 amino acids long. V was clipped by 8 bases and J by 1 base, with 17 bases between them. Germline-derived CDR1 and CDR2 are SGHVS and FQNEAQ.

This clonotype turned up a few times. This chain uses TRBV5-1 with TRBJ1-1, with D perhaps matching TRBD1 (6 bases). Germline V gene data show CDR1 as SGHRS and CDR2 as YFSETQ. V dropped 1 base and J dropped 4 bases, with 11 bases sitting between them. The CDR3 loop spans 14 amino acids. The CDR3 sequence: CASSLRGRVTEAFF. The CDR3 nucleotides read TGCGCCAGCAGCTTGAGGGGGAGGGTCACTGAAGCTTTCTTT.

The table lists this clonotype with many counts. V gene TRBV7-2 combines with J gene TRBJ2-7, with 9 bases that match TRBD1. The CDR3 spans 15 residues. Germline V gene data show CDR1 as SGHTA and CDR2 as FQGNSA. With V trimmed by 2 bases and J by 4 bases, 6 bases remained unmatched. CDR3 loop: CASSLPGQGVYEQYF. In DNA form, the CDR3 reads TGTGCCAGCAGCTTACCGGGACAGGGTGTATACGAGCAGTACTTC.

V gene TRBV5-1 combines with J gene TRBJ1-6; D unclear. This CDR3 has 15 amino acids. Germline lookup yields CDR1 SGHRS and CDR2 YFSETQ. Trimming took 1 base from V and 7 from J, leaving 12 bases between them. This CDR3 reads CASSLLDGGNSPLHF. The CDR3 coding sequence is TGCGCCAGCAGCTTGTTGGACGGAGGAAATTCACCCCTCCACTTT.

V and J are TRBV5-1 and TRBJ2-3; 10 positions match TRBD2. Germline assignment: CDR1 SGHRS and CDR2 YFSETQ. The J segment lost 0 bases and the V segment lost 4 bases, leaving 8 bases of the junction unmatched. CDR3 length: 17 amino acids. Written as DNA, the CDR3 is TGCGCCAGCAGCAACACCCTAGCGGGGGCTAGCACAGATACGCAGTATTTT. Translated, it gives CASSNTLAGASTDTQYF.

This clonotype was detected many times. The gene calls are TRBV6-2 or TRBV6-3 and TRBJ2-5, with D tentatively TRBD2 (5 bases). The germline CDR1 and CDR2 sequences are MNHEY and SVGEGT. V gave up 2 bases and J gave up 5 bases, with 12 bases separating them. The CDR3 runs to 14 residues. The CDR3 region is CASSYHRGLETQYF. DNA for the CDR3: TGTGCCAGCAGTTACCATCGAGGGTTGGAGACCCAGTACTTC.

This chain's CDR3 is CASSYSGGYTDTQYF. The CDR3 bases are TGTGCCAGCAGTTACTCGGGCGGGTACACAGATACGCAGTATTTT. The chain couples TRBV6-5 to TRBJ2-3; tentative D call: TRBD2 (5 bases). This CDR3 region has 15 residues. Germline CDR1 and CDR2: MNHEY and SVGAGI. The V gene lost 0 bases and the J gene lost 2 bases, with 9 bases spanning the gap.

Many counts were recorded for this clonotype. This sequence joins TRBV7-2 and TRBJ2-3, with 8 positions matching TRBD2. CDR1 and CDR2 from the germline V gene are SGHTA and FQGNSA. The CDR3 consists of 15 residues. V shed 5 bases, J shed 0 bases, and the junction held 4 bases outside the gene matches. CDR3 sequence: CASSPWTSSTDTQYF. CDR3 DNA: TGTGCCAGCAGCCCCTGGACTAGCAGCACAGATACGCAGTATTTT.